Listed below are T cell receptor beta chains from one sample, sequenced in a study of shared clonotypes between healthy human individuals. The method was immunoSEQ multiplex PCR; TCRdb's version includes in-frame clones alone and lacks a portion of them. The sample includes 2.3 million or so clones, more than 85% seen only once; the top ten take around 0.4%. The specimen was naive CD4+ T cells from PBMCs. Source of these receptors: a man aged 18 to 30 in good health. Some clones in this sample may be carry-over from other donors' samples. The CDR3 runs from the conserved cysteine through the conserved F or W. A D gene is named only where the DNA matches it firmly. Expanded clones get a size class; other rows say once, few or many, or leave the size out.

length,size,J,D,V,CDR3,DNA
13,-,TRBJ2-7,-,TRBV28,CAATGHRAYEQYF,TGTGCCGCTACGGGCCACAGGGCCTACGAGCAGTACTTC
14,-,TRBJ1-5,-,TRBV9,CASSPGEGSLPQHF,TGTGCCAGCAGCCCCGGCGAGGGCTCACTTCCCCAGCATTTT
14,-,TRBJ1-5,-,TRBV5-1,CASRQQGPGQPQHF,TGCGCCAGCAGACAACAGGGTCCGGGTCAGCCCCAGCATTTT
16,-,TRBJ2-7,TRBD1,TRBV19,CASSPRPGQNLYEQYF,TGTGCCAGTAGCCCCCGTCCGGGACAGAACCTCTACGAGCAGTACTTC
13,-,TRBJ2-5,-,TRBV9,CASSSWVGETQYF,TGTGCCAGCAGCAGTTGGGTAGGGGAGACCCAGTACTTC
14,-,TRBJ2-1,-,TRBV7-2,CASRERGYSREQFF,TGTGCCAGCAGGGAGAGGGGGTATTCCCGTGAGCAGTTCTTC
14,-,TRBJ1-1,-,TRBV7-9,CASSLIGADTEAFF,TGTGCCAGCAGCTTAATCGGGGCAGATACTGAAGCTTTCTTT
13,-,TRBJ2-7,-,TRBV5-4,CASSLPETYEQYF,TGTGCCAGCAGCTTGCCGGAAACCTACGAGCAGTACTTC
14,-,TRBJ2-6,-,TRBV5-8,CACHSDSGANVLTF,TGTGCCTGCCACTCCGACTCTGGGGCCAACGTCCTGACTTTC
16,-,TRBJ1-2,TRBD1,TRBV4-3,CASSQDRGQRNYGYTF,TGCGCCAGCAGCCAAGATCGGGGACAGAGAAACTATGGCTACACCTTC
17,-,TRBJ2-4,-,TRBV11-1,CASSLVPGPGAKNIQYF,TGTGCCAGCAGCTTAGTCCCAGGGCCGGGGGCCAAAAACATTCAGTACTTC
15,-,TRBJ2-3,-,TRBV7-3,CASSPNGRPTDTQYF,TGTGCCAGCAGCCCTAACGGACGTCCCACAGATACGCAGTATTTT
14,-,TRBJ2-5,TRBD2,TRBV19,CASSTLAGDETQYF,TGTGCCAGTAGTACCCTAGCGGGAGACGAGACCCAGTACTTC
15,-,TRBJ1-1,-,TRBV28,CASSLRGAQWTEAFF,TGTGCCAGCAGTTTACGGGGGGCGCAGTGGACTGAAGCTTTCTTT
14,-,TRBJ2-7,TRBD2,TRBV27,CASSLYGLAGDLYF,TGTGCCAGCAGTTTATACGGACTAGCGGGAGACCTGTACTTC
15,once,TRBJ1-4,-,TRBV19,CASKPRRAPNEKLFF,TGTGCCAGTAAGCCGAGACGGGCCCCTAATGAAAAACTGTTTTTT
14,-,TRBJ2-1,TRBD1,TRBV7-3,CASSFGQGDNEQFF,TGTGCCAGCAGCTTCGGACAGGGTGACAATGAGCAGTTCTTC
12,few,TRBJ1-5,-,TRBV6-5,CASSSGNQPQHF,TGTGCCAGCAGTTCAGGTAATCAGCCCCAGCATTTT
13,-,TRBJ2-2,-,TRBV5-5,CASSQDPNGELFF,TGTGCCAGCAGCCAGGACCCAAACGGGGAGCTGTTTTTT
16,-,TRBJ1-2,-,TRBV7-6,CASSLAPAVSNYGYTF,TGTGCCAGCAGCTTAGCGCCGGCGGTATCTAACTATGGCTACACCTTC